The 31 T cell receptor beta chains given below trace back to one sample, sequenced in a study of human T cells and chemical hapten exposure (dated by TCRdb to about 2021). Library preparation was by RACE. Sequenced on a NextSeq 500. TCRdb reworked the public reads: Q25 trimming with fastp, MiXCR clone assembly, productive beta chains retained. Each entry merges the rows of one CDR3 protein and shows their most common DNA and genes. This sample has approximately 400,000 distinct CDR3 sequences in its table, and roughly 4.8% of those were observed once. About 2.2% of the sample rests with the top ten. The sample's time point label, decoded: patch test 1, 2 weeks after DPC sensitization. This sample's treatment or condition label indicates: therapeutic diphenylcyclopropenone sensitization with weekly scalp DPC. Sequences were derived from whole blood, sampled in connection with sensitization to the hapten diphenylcyclopropenone (DPC). These receptors came from a woman aged 45-65 years with alopecia areata. Some clones in this sample may be carry-over from other donors' samples.

This clonotype was counted at least ten times. The rearrangement uses TRBV6-5 and TRBJ2-7, with 10 bases matching TRBD1. The germline V gene encodes CDR1 MNHEY and CDR2 SVGAGI. With 5 bases clipped from V and 4 bases from J, the junction kept 5 bases outside the gene matches. There are 14 residues in the CDR3. The CDR3 loop reads CASSIRTGGYEQYF. In DNA form, the CDR3 reads TGTGCCAGCAGTATCCGGACAGGGGGGTACGAGCAGTACTTC.

This clonotype appeared many times. The rearrangement joins TRBV23-1 to TRBJ2-7; D not certain. TRBV23-1 is classed as an ORF, of uncertain function. Trimming stripped 2 bases from V and 2 bases from J, with 7 bases between. The CDR3 consists of 13 residues. CDR3 protein: CASSQPRTYEQYF. CDR3 DNA sequence: TGCGCCAGCAGTCAACCCCGGACCTACGAGCAGTACTTC.

This clonotype showed up many times. The chain uses TRBV28 and TRBJ2-1, with D unresolved. The CDR3 runs 14 residues. Germline-derived CDR1 and CDR2 are MDHEN and SYDVKM. Deletions cut 5 bases from V and 8 bases from J, with 16 bases between. The CDR3: CASSPPEWNYEQFF. CDR3 in DNA: TGTGCCAGCAGTCCGCCTGAGTGGAATTATGAGCAGTTCTTC.

J is TRBJ2-1 and V is TRBV9; unclear D gene. V was pared by 3 bases and J by 9 bases, with 10 bases between. In germline, CDR1 is SGDLS, CDR2 YYNGEE. The CDR3 is made up of 12 amino acids. The CDR3 nucleotides are TGTGCCAGCAGCGGCGTTGGAAGTGAGCAGTTCTTC. Translating gives CASSGVGSEQFF.

This clonotype was detected only a few times. The CDR3: CATSRDLVGSRYGYTF. The CDR3 DNA reads as TGTGCCACCAGCAGAGATTTAGTTGGGTCTCGCTATGGCTACACCTTC. The V call is TRBV15, the J call TRBJ1-2; D remains ambiguous. Germline V gene lookup returns CDR1 LNHNV and CDR2 YYDKDF (reference sequence). The CDR3 runs to 16 residues. V was pared by 0 bases and J by 4 bases, with 15 bases between.

This clonotype was found many times. The rearrangement joins TRBV10-3 to TRBJ1-6, with a possible D match to TRBD1 (6 bases). Germline V lookup: CDR1 ENHRY, CDR2 SYGVKD. The CDR3 loop spans 16 amino acids. With 0 bases removed from V and 7 bases from J, the gap between germline ends came to 13 bases. Written as DNA, the CDR3 is TGTGCCATCAGTGAGTCCCACAGGGCTGGGAATTCACCCCTCCACTTT. Protein sequence: CAISESHRAGNSPLHF.

This clonotype was detected ten times or more. The DNA for the CDR3 is TGTGCCAGCAGCCCCCCGGCGGGGCCCTACAATGAGCAGTTCTTC. It encodes CASSPPAGPYNEQFF. The chain uses TRBV7-9 and TRBJ2-1, with a tentative D call TRBD2 (6 bases). The CDR3 consists of 15 residues. V gave up 5 bases and J gave up 2 bases, with 13 bases separating them. Germline CDR1 is SEHNR and CDR2 is FQNEAQ (reference sequence).

This clonotype was found a few times. The genes are TRBV20-1 and TRBJ2-7, with D possibly TRBD2 on 5 matching bases. Trimming stripped 4 bases from V and 0 bases from J, with 10 bases between. CDR1 and CDR2 from the germline V gene are DFQATT and SNEGSKA (reference sequence). This CDR3 spans 13 amino acids. In DNA, the CDR3 is TGCAGTGCTACGGAGGCGACCTCCTACGAGCAGTACTTC. The encoded protein is CSATEATSYEQYF.

This clonotype was recorded at least ten times. The chain recombines TRBV25-1 with TRBJ1-4, with 7 bases fitting TRBD1. V was pared by 1 base and J by 5 bases, with 10 bases of the junction left unmatched. This CDR3 is built from 17 residues. Germline assignment: CDR1 MGHDK and CDR2 SYGVNS. The chain's CDR3 is CASSEFGGGAQNEKLFF. The CDR3 bases are TGTGCCAGCAGTGAATTTGGAGGGGGCGCCCAGAATGAAAAACTGTTTTTT.

The chain recombines TRBV28 with TRBJ2-1, with 8 bases fitting TRBD1. This CDR3 contains 15 residues. J lost 5 bases, V lost 4 bases, and 7 bases had no gene match. CDR1 MDHEN and CDR2 SYDVKM come from the germline V gene. This chain's CDR3 is CASSSFWTGNNEQFF. The DNA of the CDR3 is TGTGCCAGCAGTTCCTTTTGGACAGGGAACAATGAGCAGTTCTTC.

This clonotype was counted ten times or more. CDR3 in DNA: TGTGCCAGCAGCTCCGGACTAGCGGGGGGCCAGAATACGCAGTATTTT. The encoded protein is CASSSGLAGGQNTQYF. The chain recombines TRBV7-2 with TRBJ2-3; 14 bases match TRBD2. Germline-derived CDR1 and CDR2 are SGHTA and FQGNSA. The J segment lost 7 bases and the V segment lost 4 bases, leaving 7 bases of the junction unmatched. The CDR3 has 16 residues.

This clonotype was counted only a few times. This rearrangement joins TRBV14 to TRBJ2-1, with TRBD2 as a possible D gene (6 bases). Trimming took off 0 bases at V and 0 bases at J, with 9 bases between the two ends. Germline V gives CDR1 SGHDN, CDR2 FVKESK. The CDR3 runs to 16 residues. The CDR3 loop is CASSQEGGISYNEQFF. For the CDR3, the DNA is TGTGCCAGCAGCCAAGAGGGGGGAATCTCCTACAATGAGCAGTTCTTC. The full variable domain, its missing parts supplied by reference TRBV14 and TRBJ2-1, is EAGVTQFPSHSVIEKGQTVTLRCDPISGHDNLYWYRRVMGKEIKFLLHFVKESKQDESGMPNNRFLAERTGGTYSTLKVQPAELEDSGVYFCASSQEGGISYNEQFFGPGTRLTVL.

This clonotype was seen only a few times. J is TRBJ2-7 and V is TRBV29-1, with TRBD1 matching over 7 bases. The trim removed 7 bases at V and 2 bases at J, leaving 5 bases unmatched. Germline V gene lookup returns CDR1 SQVTM and CDR2 ANQGSEA. The CDR3 consists of 12 residues. CDR3 in amino acids: CSASTGTYEQYF. The CDR3 region has the DNA TGCAGCGCTTCGACAGGGACCTACGAGCAGTACTTC.

There are many counts of this clonotype. V gene TRBV20-1 combines with J gene TRBJ2-3; D remains unclear. Between the trimmed V and J ends, which lost 0 bases and 0 bases, there was a span of 4 bases. The CDR3 is 13 amino acids. From germline, CDR1 is DFQATT and CDR2 SNEGSKA (reference sequence). The CDR3, as DNA: TGCAGTGCTAGAGATTTAAGCACAGATACGCAGTATTTT. It translates to CSARDLSTDTQYF.

This clonotype was counted a few times. This chain uses TRBV7-8 with TRBJ2-5; TRBD2 matches 7 bases. With V trimmed by 5 bases and J by 4 bases, 7 bases remained unmatched. Germline assignment: CDR1 SGHVS and CDR2 FQNEAQ. CDR3 length: 14 amino acids. The CDR3 region has the DNA TGTGCCAGCAGCCCACCGACTAGCCCAGAGACCCAGTACTTC. It codes for CASSPPTSPETQYF. The full variable domain, completed using reference TRBV7-8 and TRBJ2-5, is GAGVSQSPRYKVAKRGQDVALRCDPISGHVSLFWYQQALGQGPEFLTYFQNEAQLDKSGLPSDRFFAERPEGSVSTLKIQRTQQEDSAVYLCASSPPTSPETQYFGPGTRLLVL.

In this sample, this clonotype turned up a few times. The chain combines TRBV10-3 with TRBJ2-3; 8 bases align to TRBD1. Losses at the gene ends were 7 bases for V and 1 base for J; bases not matched to a gene: 10. Germline V gene data show CDR1 as ENHRY and CDR2 as SYGVKD. The CDR3 runs to 16 residues. CDR3 region: CAINTRDRIGTDTQYF. The CDR3 bases are TGTGCCATCAACACCCGGGACAGGATCGGCACAGATACGCAGTATTTT.

The J gene is TRBJ2-7, the V gene TRBV7-8, with D hard to call. The germline V gene encodes CDR1 SGHVS and CDR2 FQNEAQ. The CDR3 is 15 residues long. The V and J ends lost 3 bases and 3 bases respectively, with 15 bases between them. The DNA for the CDR3 is TGTGCCAGCAGCTTGGAGCCCCCCTCCTACTACGAGCAGTACTTC. Residues: CASSLEPPSYYEQYF.

Ten or more counts support this clonotype. CDR3 nucleotides: TGTGCCAGCAGTGAGTCTTTTTCAGGGATGAACACTGAAGCTTTCTTT. Its translation is CASSESFSGMNTEAFF. The chain is built from TRBV2 and TRBJ1-1; tentatively, D is TRBD1 (5 bases). This CDR3 is 16 amino acids long. Germline loops: CDR1 SNHLY, CDR2 FYNNEI. V was clipped by 3 bases and J by 0 bases, with 14 bases between them.

Ten or more counts support this clonotype. The chain recombines TRBV28 with TRBJ1-5, with D possibly being TRBD1 (6 bases). The V and J ends lost 2 bases and 4 bases respectively, with 15 bases between them. From germline, CDR1 is MDHEN and CDR2 SYDVKM. The CDR3 is 16 residues long. CDR3 amino acids: CASSLMGGALNQPQHF. In DNA, the CDR3 is TGTGCCAGCAGTTTAATGGGGGGCGCTTTGAATCAGCCCCAGCATTTT.

This clonotype was seen ten or more times. The V and J genes are TRBV9 and TRBJ2-3, with 9 bases lining up with TRBD2. Germline V lookup: CDR1 SGDLS, CDR2 YYNGEE. Trimming at V came to 3 bases and at J to 3 bases, leaving 8 bases not matched to a gene. The CDR3 covers 16 residues. CDR3 DNA sequence: TGTGCCAGCAGCGCCGATAGCGGGAGAAGGACAGATACGCAGTATTTT. It specifies CASSADSGRRTDTQYF.

Concerning this clonotype itself: This could be a read error, since a much larger clone is one nucleotide away. CDR3: CASSQDRGDTEAFF. DNA for the CDR3: TGTGCCAGCAGCCAAGATCGGGGGGACACTGAAGCTTTCTTT. J is TRBJ1-1 and V is TRBV14, with D possibly TRBD1 on 5 matching bases. V was clipped by 0 bases and J by 3 bases, with 8 bases between them. Germline V gene sequence: CDR1 SGHDN, CDR2 FVKESK. The length of the CDR3 is 14 residues.

This clonotype was counted many times. The chain is built from TRBV12-3 or TRBV12-4 and TRBJ1-2; D is possibly TRBD1 (5 bases). With 5 bases removed from V and 8 bases from J, the gap between germline ends came to 9 bases. CDR3 size: 11 residues. Here the CDR3 reads CASSPGGGYTF. CDR3 coding DNA: TGTGCCAGCAGTCCTGGGGGGGGCTACACCTTC.

This clonotype was counted ten times or more. The chain has TRBV3-1 and TRBJ1-5; D is possibly TRBD1 (5 bases). Trimming shortened V by 2 bases and J by 7 bases, and 12 bases separated the two germline ends. Germline loops: CDR1 LGHDT, CDR2 YNNKEL (reference sequence). This CDR3 spans 14 amino acids. The CDR3 is CASSQSAGVQPQHF. The CDR3 DNA follows: TGTGCCAGCAGCCAATCTGCGGGGGTACAGCCCCAGCATTTT. Complete variable domain (other parts from reference TRBV3-1 and TRBJ1-5): DTAVSQTPKYLVTQMGNDKSIKCEQNLGHDTMYWYKQDSKKFLKIMFSYNNKELIINETVPNRFSPKSPDKAHLNLHINSLELGDSAVYFCASSQSAGVQPQHFGDGTRLSIL.

This rearrangement joins TRBV30 to TRBJ2-4; TRBD1 agrees at 9 bases. Germline V CDR1 and CDR2: GTSNPN, SVGIG (reference sequence). This CDR3 comprises 13 residues. The J segment lost 8 bases and the V segment lost 3 bases, leaving 5 bases of the junction unmatched. As DNA, the CDR3 is TGTGCCTGGAGAACAGGGGGCGAGGACATTCAGTACTTC. Translated: CAWRTGGEDIQYF.

This clonotype was counted many times. The rearrangement links TRBV20-1 to TRBJ2-7; tentative D call: TRBD1 (5 bases). Germline V gene sequence: CDR1 DFQATT, CDR2 SNEGSKA (reference sequence). V dropped 6 bases and J dropped 4 bases, with 13 bases sitting between them. The CDR3 has 12 amino acids. As DNA, the CDR3 is TGCAGTGCCAGGGTGTCAGTGTACGAGCAGTACTTC. Translating it yields CSARVSVYEQYF.

The rearrangement uses TRBV6-1 and TRBJ2-7; 8 bases line up with TRBD1. The CDR3 consists of 16 residues. Looked up from germline, CDR1 is MNHNS and CDR2 is SASEGT. V lost 5 bases to trimming and J lost 11 bases; unmatched junction nucleotides: 20. For the CDR3, the DNA is TGTGCCAGCAGTACCGGGACAGGTGGCTTTAATCGTCCCAAGTACTTC. Translating it yields CASSTGTGGFNRPKYF.

This clonotype was detected ten times or more. DNA of the CDR3: TGCAGTGCTAGGGTTCAGGGCTCTGGAAACACCATATATTTT. Protein product: CSARVQGSGNTIYF. The V and J genes are TRBV20-1 and TRBJ1-3, with D possibly matching TRBD1 (5 bases). Trimming shortened V by 3 bases and J by 0 bases, and 9 bases separated the two germline ends. Germline V gives CDR1 DFQATT, CDR2 SNEGSKA (reference sequence). This CDR3 is built from 14 residues.

This sequence joins TRBV11-2 and TRBJ2-3, with 11 bases matching TRBD2. With V trimmed by 4 bases and J by 5 bases, 8 bases remained unmatched. The V gene's germline CDR1 is SGHAT and CDR2 FQNNGV. The CDR3 has 16 residues. The DNA of the CDR3 is TGTGCCAGCAGCTCCTTAGCGGGGGGGCCGGGAGATACGCAGTATTTT. This encodes CASSSLAGGPGDTQYF.

This clonotype was detected ten times or more. The chain has TRBV12-3 or TRBV12-4 and TRBJ2-6; D is unresolved. CDR3 length equals 17 residues. Trimming stripped 3 bases from V and 0 bases from J, with 12 bases between. CDR3 loop: CASSFIDPGSGANVLTF. The CDR3 DNA sequence: TGTGCCAGCAGTTTCATCGACCCGGGCTCTGGGGCCAACGTCCTGACTTTC.

This clonotype was picked up a small number of times. The rearrangement joins TRBV3-1 to TRBJ1-5; maybe TRBD1 (5 bases). Germline lookup yields CDR1 LGHDT and CDR2 YNNKEL (reference sequence). This CDR3 has 16 residues. Trimming removed 0 bases at V and 2 bases at J, with 11 bases between. CDR3 residues: CASSQDRGDGNQPQHF. CDR3 in DNA: TGTGCCAGCAGCCAAGATCGGGGGGATGGCAATCAGCCCCAGCATTTT. Full variable domain (outside the CDR3, taken from reference TRBV3-1 and TRBJ1-5): DTAVSQTPKYLVTQMGNDKSIKCEQNLGHDTMYWYKQDSKKFLKIMFSYNNKELIINETVPNRFSPKSPDKAHLNLHINSLELGDSAVYFCASSQDRGDGNQPQHFGDGTRLSIL.

This clonotype was counted many times. The chain employs TRBV12-3 or TRBV12-4 and TRBJ2-5; D not certain. The CDR3 contains 14 residues. Deletions cut 2 bases from V and 2 bases from J, with 9 bases between. CDR3 bases: TGTGCCAGCAGTTTATTGGGCCCTCAAGAGACCCAGTACTTC. It is translated as CASSLLGPQETQYF.